This T cell receptor (beta chain) was captured by sequencing in a study of blood T cell repertoires in COVID-19. Cohort 3 donors were reported recovered after two negative PCRs, clearance, or symptom resolution. This CDR3 is built from 14 residues. V lost 3 bases to trimming and J lost 6 bases, with 14 bases between them. CDR1 is SGHTA, CDR2 FQGNSA, per germline. TCRdb's table, derived via immunoSEQ multiplex PCR, lists solely in-frame clones and lacks some. The sample records about 200,000 clones, roughly 87% being singletons. The TCR was taken from a woman in her twenties or thirties who had recovered from COVID-19. The material sequenced was PBMCs or T cells enriched from blood (not recorded which). The V and J genes are TRBV7-2 and TRBJ1-1, with D maybe TRBD1 (6 bases). CDR3 sequence: CASSLGHRGAEAFF. The DNA for the CDR3 is TGTGCCAGCAGCTTGGGACATAGAGGAGCTGAAGCTTTCTTT. The entire variable domain, with the rest obtained from reference TRBV7-2 and TRBJ1-1, is as follows: GAGVSQSPSNKVTEKGKDVELRCDPISGHTALYWYRQSLGQGLEFLIYFQGNSAPDKSGLPSDRFSAERTGGSVSTLTIQRTQQEDSAVYLCASSLGHRGAEAFFGQGTRLTVV.